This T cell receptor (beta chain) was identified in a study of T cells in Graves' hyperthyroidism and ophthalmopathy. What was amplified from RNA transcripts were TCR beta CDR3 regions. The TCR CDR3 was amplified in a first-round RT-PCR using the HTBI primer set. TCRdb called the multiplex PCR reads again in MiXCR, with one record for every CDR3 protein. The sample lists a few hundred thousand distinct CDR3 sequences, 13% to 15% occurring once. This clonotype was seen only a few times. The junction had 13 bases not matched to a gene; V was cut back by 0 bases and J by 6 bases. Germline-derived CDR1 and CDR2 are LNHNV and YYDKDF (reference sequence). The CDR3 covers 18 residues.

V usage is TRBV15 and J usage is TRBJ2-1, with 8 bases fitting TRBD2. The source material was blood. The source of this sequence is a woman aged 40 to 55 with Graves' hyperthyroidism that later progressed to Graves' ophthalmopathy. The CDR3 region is CATSRDTTTGLATNEQFF. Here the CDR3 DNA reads TGTGCCACCAGCAGAGATACCACTACCGGACTAGCAACCAATGAGCAGTTCTTC.